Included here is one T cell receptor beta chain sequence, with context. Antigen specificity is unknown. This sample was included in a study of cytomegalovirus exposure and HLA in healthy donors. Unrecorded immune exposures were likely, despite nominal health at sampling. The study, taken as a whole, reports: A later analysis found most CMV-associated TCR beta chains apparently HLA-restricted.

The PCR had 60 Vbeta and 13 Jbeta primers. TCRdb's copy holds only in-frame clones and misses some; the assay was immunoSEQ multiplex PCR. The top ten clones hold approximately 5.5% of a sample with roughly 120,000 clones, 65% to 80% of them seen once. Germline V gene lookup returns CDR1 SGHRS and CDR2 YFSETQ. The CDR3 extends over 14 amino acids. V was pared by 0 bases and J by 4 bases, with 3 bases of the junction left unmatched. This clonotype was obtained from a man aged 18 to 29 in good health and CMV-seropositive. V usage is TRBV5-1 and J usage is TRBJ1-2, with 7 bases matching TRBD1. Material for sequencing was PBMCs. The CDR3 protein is CASSLGQGGYGYTF. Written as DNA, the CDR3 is TGCGCCAGCAGCTTGGGACAGGGAGGCTATGGCTACACCTTC.